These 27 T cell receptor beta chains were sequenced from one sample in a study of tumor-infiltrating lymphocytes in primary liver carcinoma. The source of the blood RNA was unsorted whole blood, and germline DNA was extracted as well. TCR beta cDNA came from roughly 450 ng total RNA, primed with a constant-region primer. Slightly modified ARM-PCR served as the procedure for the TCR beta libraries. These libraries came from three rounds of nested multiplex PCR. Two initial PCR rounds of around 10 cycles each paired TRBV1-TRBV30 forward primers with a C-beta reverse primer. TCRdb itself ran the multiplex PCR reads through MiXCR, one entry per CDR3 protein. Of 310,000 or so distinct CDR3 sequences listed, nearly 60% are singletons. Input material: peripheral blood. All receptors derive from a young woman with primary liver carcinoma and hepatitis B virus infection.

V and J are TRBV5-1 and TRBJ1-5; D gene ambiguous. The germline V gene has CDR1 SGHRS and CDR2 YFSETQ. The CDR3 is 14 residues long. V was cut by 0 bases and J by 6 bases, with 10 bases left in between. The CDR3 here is CASSLGGRSQPQHF. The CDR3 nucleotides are TGCGCCAGCAGCTTGGGAGGAAGGAGTCAGCCCCAGCATTTT.

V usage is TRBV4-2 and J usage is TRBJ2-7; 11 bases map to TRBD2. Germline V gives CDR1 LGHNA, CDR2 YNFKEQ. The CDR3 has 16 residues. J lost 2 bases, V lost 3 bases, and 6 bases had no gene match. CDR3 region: CASSQGTGLAAYEQYF. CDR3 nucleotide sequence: TGTGCCAGCAGCCAGGGAACGGGACTAGCGGCCTACGAGCAGTACTTC.

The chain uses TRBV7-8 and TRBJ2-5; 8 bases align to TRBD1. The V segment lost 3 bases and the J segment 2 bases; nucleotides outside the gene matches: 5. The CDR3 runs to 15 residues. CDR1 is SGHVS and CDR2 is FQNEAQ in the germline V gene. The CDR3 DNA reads TGTGCCAGCAGCTTGGGGACAGGAGTTCAAGAGACCCAGTACTTC. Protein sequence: CASSLGTGVQETQYF. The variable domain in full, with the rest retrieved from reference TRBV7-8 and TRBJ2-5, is GAGVSQSPRYKVAKRGQDVALRCDPISGHVSLFWYQQALGQGPEFLTYFQNEAQLDKSGLPSDRFFAERPEGSVSTLKIQRTQQEDSAVYLCASSLGTGVQETQYFGPGTRLLVL.

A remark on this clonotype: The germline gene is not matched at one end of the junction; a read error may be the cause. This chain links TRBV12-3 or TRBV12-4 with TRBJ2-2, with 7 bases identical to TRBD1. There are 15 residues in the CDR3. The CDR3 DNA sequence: TGTGCCAGCAGTTCGATAGGGGGCATAACCGGGGAACTGTTTTTT. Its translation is CASSSIGGITGELFF.

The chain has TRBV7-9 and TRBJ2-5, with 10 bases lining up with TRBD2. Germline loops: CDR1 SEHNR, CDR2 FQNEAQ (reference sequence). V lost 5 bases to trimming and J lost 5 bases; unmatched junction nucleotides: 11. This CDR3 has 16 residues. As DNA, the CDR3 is TGTGCCAGCAGCATAAAAAGCGGGAGGGCCTTGGAGACCCAGTACTTC. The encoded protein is CASSIKSGRALETQYF.

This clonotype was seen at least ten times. The CDR3 coding sequence is TGTGCCAGCAGCCACTTGGACAGTTACTATGGCTACACCTTC. It specifies CASSHLDSYYGYTF. V usage is TRBV11-2 and J usage is TRBJ1-2; D may be TRBD1 (6 bases). Germline V CDR1 and CDR2: SGHAT, FQNNGV. This CDR3 is built from 14 residues. The V and J ends lost 5 bases and 3 bases respectively, with 13 bases between them.

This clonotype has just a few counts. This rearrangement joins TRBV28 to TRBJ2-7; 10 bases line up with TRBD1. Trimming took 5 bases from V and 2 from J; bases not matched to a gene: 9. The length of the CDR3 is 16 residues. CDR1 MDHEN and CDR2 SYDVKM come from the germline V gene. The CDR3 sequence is CASSTPGTGDPYEQYF. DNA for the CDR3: TGTGCCAGCAGTACCCCCGGGACAGGGGATCCCTACGAGCAGTACTTC.

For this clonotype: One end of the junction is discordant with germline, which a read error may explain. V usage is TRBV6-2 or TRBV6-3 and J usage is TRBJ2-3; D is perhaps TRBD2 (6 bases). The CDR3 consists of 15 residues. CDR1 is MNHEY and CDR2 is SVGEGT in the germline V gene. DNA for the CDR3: TGTGCCAGCAGATACGGGGACTGGAGCACATATACGCAGTATTTT. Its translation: CASRYGDWSTYTQYF.

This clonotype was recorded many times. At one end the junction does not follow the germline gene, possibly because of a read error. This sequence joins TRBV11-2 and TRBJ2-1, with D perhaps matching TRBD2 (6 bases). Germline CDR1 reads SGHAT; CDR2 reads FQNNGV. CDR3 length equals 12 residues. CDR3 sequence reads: CVSSLRGNEQFF. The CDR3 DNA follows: TGTGTCAGCAGCTTACGGGGGAATGAGCAGTTCTTC.

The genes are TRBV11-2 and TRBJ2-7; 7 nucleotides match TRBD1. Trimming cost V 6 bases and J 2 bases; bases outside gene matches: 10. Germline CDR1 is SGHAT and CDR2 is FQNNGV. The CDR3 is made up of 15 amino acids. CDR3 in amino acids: CASSLQQGMAYEQYF. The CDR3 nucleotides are TGTGCCAGCAGTTTACAACAGGGGATGGCCTACGAGCAGTACTTC.

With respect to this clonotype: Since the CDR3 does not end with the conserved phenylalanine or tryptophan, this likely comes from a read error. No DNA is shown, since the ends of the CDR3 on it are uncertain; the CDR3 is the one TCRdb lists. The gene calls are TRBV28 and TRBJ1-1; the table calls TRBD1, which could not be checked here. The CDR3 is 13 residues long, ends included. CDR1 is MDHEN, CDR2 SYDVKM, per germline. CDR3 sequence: CASNTGIGTEAFL.

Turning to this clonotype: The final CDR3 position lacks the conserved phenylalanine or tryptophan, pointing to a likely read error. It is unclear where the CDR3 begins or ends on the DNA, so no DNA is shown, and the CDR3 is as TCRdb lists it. The CDR3 spells CASSLARTAPRTEASS. The chain couples TRBV11-1 to TRBJ1-1; TRBD1 was called by the table and not checked on the DNA. Germline V gene data show CDR1 as SGHAT and CDR2 as FQDESV (reference sequence). Counting both end residues, the CDR3 totals 16 amino acids.

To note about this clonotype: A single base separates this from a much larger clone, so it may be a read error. CDR3 in amino acids: CSDNIRGLTDTQYF. The CDR3 coding sequence is TGCAGCGATAATATCAGGGGGCTCACAGATACGCAGTATTTT. The chain joins TRBV29-1 to TRBJ2-3; 8 bases fit TRBD1. Germline CDR1 and CDR2: SQVTM and ANQGSEA. The V gene end was trimmed by 7 bases and the J gene end by 2 bases; junction bases not matched to a gene: 8. The CDR3 has 14 residues.

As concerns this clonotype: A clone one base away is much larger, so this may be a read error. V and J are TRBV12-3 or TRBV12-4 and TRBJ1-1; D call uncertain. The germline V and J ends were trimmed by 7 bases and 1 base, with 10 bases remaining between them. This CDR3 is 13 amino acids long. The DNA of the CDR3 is TGTGCCAGCACTGAACAGCAGAACACTGAAGCTTTCTTT. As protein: CASTEQQNTEAFF.

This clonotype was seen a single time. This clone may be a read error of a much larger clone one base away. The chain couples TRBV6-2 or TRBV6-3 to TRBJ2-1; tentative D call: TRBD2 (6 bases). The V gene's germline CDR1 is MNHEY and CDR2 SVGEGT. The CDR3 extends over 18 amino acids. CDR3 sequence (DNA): TGTGCCAGCAGTTACCCGGCAGGAGGGCCGAGCTCCTACAGTGAGCAGTTCTTC. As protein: CASSYPAGGPSSYSEQFF.

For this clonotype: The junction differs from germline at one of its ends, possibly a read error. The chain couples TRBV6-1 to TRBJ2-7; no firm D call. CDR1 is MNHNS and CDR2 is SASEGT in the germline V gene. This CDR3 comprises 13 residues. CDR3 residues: CASSPTISYGQYF. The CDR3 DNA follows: TGTGCCAGCAGCCCGACCATCTCCTACGGGCAGTACTTC.

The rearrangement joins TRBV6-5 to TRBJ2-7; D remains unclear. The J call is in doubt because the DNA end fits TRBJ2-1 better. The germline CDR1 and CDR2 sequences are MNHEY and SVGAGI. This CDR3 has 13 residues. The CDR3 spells CASTRTGSYEQFF. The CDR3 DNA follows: TGTGCCAGCACTCGGACGGGCTCCTACGAGCAGTTCTTC.

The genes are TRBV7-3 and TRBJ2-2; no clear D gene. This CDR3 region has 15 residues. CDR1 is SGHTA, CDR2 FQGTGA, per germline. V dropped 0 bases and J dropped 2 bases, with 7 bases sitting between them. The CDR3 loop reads CASSLTTLNTGELFF. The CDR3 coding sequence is TGTGCCAGCAGCTTAACGACGTTAAACACCGGGGAGCTGTTTTTT. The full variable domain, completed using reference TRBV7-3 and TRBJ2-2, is GAGVSQTPSNKVTEKGKYVELRCDPISGHTALYWYRQSLGQGPEFLIYFQGTGAADDSGLPNDRFFAVRPEGSVSTLKIQRTERGDSAVYLCASSLTTLNTGELFFGEGSRLTVL.

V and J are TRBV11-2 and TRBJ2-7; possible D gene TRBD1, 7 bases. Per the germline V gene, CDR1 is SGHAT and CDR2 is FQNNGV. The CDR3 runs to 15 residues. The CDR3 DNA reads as TGTATCAGCAGCTTACGGGGGACAGCGGTCTACGAGCAGTACTTC. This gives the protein CISSLRGTAVYEQYF.

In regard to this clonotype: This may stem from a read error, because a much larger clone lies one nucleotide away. The CDR3 protein is CASCRTANTQYF. The CDR3 DNA reads as TGTGCCAGCTGTCGGACGGCAAATACGCAGTATTTT. This chain uses TRBV12-3 or TRBV12-4 with TRBJ2-3; D remains unclear. V was trimmed by 8 bases and J by 7 bases, leaving 13 bases between them. The CDR3 runs 12 residues.

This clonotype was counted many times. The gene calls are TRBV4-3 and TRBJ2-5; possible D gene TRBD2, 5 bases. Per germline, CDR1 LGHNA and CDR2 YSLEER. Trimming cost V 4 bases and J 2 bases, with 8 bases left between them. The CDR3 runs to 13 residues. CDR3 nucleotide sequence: TGCGCCAGCAGCCCGGACTCACAAGAGACCCAGTACTTC. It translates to CASSPDSQETQYF.

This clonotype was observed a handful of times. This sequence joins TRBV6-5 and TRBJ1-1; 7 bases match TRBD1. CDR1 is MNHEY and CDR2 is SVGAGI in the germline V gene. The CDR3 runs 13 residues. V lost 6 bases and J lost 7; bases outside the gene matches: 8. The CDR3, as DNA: TGTGCCAGCAGAAAACAGGGGAACGGTGAAGCTTTCTTT. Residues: CASRKQGNGEAFF.

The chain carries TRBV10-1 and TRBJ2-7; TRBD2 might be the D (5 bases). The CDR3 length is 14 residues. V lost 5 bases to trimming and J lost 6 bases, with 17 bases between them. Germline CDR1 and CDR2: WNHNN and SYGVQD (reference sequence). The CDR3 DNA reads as TGCGCCAGCAGTTCGGCGGGCTCCGCGGCCGAGCAGTACTTC. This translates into CASSSAGSAAEQYF.

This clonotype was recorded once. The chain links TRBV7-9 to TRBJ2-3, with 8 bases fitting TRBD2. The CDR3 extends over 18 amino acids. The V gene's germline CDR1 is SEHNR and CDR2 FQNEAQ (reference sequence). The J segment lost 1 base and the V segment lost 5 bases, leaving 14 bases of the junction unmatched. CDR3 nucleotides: TGTGCCAGCAGCCCGAGGAGGAGCGGGGGCCACGGCACAGATACGCAGTATTTT. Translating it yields CASSPRRSGGHGTDTQYF.

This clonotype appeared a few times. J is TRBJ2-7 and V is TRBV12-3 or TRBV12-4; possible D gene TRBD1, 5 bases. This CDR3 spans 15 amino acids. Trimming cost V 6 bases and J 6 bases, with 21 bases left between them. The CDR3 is CASSELGPAAAEQYF. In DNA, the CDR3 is TGTGCCAGCAGCGAATTGGGGCCCGCCGCGGCCGAGCAGTACTTC.

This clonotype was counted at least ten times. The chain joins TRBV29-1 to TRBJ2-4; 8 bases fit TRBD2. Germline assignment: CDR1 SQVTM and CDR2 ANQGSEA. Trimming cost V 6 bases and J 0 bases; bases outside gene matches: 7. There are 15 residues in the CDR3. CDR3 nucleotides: TGCAGCGTACGTACTAGCGGCCTAGCCAAAAACATTCAGTACTTC. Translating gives CSVRTSGLAKNIQYF.

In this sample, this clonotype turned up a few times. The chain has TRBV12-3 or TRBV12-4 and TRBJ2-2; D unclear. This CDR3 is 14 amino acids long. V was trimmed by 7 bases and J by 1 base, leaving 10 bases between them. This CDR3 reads CASTGNRNTGELFF. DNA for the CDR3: TGTGCCAGCACCGGAAACAGGAACACCGGGGAGCTGTTTTTT.